The present entry profiles one T cell receptor beta chain with its context. Its target is not known. cDNA synthesis used the whole RNA isolate, giving expressed TCRB sequences. Data came from immunoSEQ multiplex PCR; TCRdb stores just in-frame clones and leaves some out. The sample holds under 350,000 clones, approximately 8.1% seen once. This record comes from a study of beta chain features in type 1 diabetes. The study's findings and limits: Moderately but significantly shorter TCRB CDR3s were found in Type 1 diabetes patients in all four CD4+ subsets.

The sample consisted of central memory CD4+ T cells from blood. This TCR was recovered from a woman under 30 in good health.

DNA for the CDR3: TGTGCCAGCTCACGTGGACAGAACACTGAAGCTTTCTTT. It encodes CASSRGQNTEAFF. The chain employs TRBV18 and TRBJ1-1; D is possibly TRBD1 (5 bases). V lost 4 bases and J 1 base, leaving 7 bases between the germline ends. The germline CDR1 and CDR2 sequences are KGHSH and LQKENI. The CDR3 length is 13 residues.